The rows below give T cell receptor beta chains drawn from one sample of a study of T-cell reconstitution after alpha-beta-depleted transplantation in children. Using its own MiXCR run on the PCR reads, TCRdb lists one record per CDR3 protein. Of approximately 250,000 distinct CDR3 sequences in the sample, around 9.7% were seen once. Source: PBMCs from the stem cell graft donor, taken from the stem cell graft. The receptors shown here come from a human donor who donated a stem cell graft to a child with SCID. CDR3s include the opening cysteine and the closing phenylalanine or tryptophan. D genes are given only for firm matches. Clone size is given as once, few, many or a size class.

DNA	CDR3	J	D	V	size	length
TGCGCCAGCAGCCAAGACCCCGCAACGCAGCCCCAGCATTTT	CASSQDPATQPQHF	TRBJ1-5	-	TRBV4-1	many	14
TGTGCCAGCAGCCCGGGGACAGTCTTCTCCTACGAGCAGTACTTC	CASSPGTVFSYEQYF	TRBJ2-7	TRBD1	TRBV5-8	many	15
TGCGCCAGCAGCTTGGGGGGGCAGGGGATGCAGCCCCAGCATTTT	CASSLGGQGMQPQHF	TRBJ1-5	-	TRBV5-1	many	15
TGTGCCAGCATTCCAAGGAACACTGAAGCTTTCTTT	CASIPRNTEAFF	TRBJ1-1	-	TRBV12-3/TRBV12-4	many	12
TGTGCCAGCAGCCAAGGAGGTTCGCCCCAGCATTTT	CASSQGGSPQHF	TRBJ1-5	-	TRBV3-1	many	12
TGTGCCAGCAGCGTGGCGGGAAGGGCTGGGAAGACCCAGTACTTC	CASSVAGRAGKTQYF	TRBJ2-5	-	TRBV9	many	15
TGTGCCACCAGCAGAGGGGTTGGACAGGGCGTCACTGAAGCTTTCTTT	CATSRGVGQGVTEAFF	TRBJ1-1	TRBD1	TRBV15	many	16
TGCGCCAGCAGCCCGGACCCGGGGAGGTTGAACACTGAAGCTTTCTTT	CASSPDPGRLNTEAFF	TRBJ1-1	-	TRBV5-1	many	16
TGTGCCAGCAGCGAGTACGGGGGGAACACTGAAGCTTTCTTT	CASSEYGGNTEAFF	TRBJ1-1	-	TRBV27	many	14
TGTGCCACCATGAGGGGAGGGAACACTGAAGCTTTCTTT	CATMRGGNTEAFF	TRBJ1-1	-	TRBV5-6	many	13
TGCGCCAGCGAAAGCGGGGGAAACACAGATACGCAGTATTTT	CASESGGNTDTQYF	TRBJ2-3	TRBD2	TRBV5-1	many	14
TGTGCCAGCAGCTCGGTGGGGGATAGCAATCAGCCCCAGCATTTT	CASSSVGDSNQPQHF	TRBJ1-5	-	TRBV7-2	many	15
TGCAGCGTTGAAGGGGGCTGGGGAACCTACGAGCAGTACTTC	CSVEGGWGTYEQYF	TRBJ2-7	-	TRBV29-1	many	14